This T cell receptor (beta chain) was obtained from a study of cytomegalovirus exposure and HLA in healthy donors. General study points: V- and J-gene trimming in TCR beta was tied to a missense DCLRE1C variant by an analysis performed later. Presence/absence analyses supposed approximately even sequencing depth among donors.

Both 60 Vbeta primers and 13 Jbeta primers went into the PCR. As processed by the authors: The count from a later analysis was 79 million or so unique TCR beta chains, about 9.9 million of them shared. The table came from immunoSEQ multiplex PCR; TCRdb's copy has only in-frame clones and leaves some out. V, J and clone size reflect that table, while D and trimming were determined from the DNA. The sample contains under 200,000 clones, about an eighth of which appear only once. Regarding this clone: Its matching antigen is unknown.

Looked up from germline, CDR1 is MNHNY and CDR2 is SVGAGI (reference sequence). The CDR3 loop spans 14 amino acids. The ends were cut back, 0 bases at V and 2 bases at J, with 7 bases in the middle. Sequencing was performed on PBMCs. The clonotype comes from a man aged 45-65 years in good health and CMV-seropositive. The chain has TRBV6-6 and TRBJ2-5, with D unclear. CDR3 residues: CASSYSKLQETQYF. The CDR3 nucleotides are TGTGCCAGCAGTTACTCGAAACTGCAAGAGACCCAGTACTTC.